Shown below are 31 T cell receptor beta chains from a single sample sequenced in a study of beta chain features in type 1 diabetes. The whole isolated RNA underwent reverse transcription, so sequencing captured expressed TCRB transcripts. Assay used: immunoSEQ multiplex PCR; TCRdb lists only in-frame clones, some missing. The table shows tens of thousands of clones, with over 60% occurring only once. The specimen was Tregs from blood. Source of these receptors: a woman aged 40 to 50 in good health.

The chain links TRBV4-1 to TRBJ2-3, with TRBD2 identical over 9 bases. The CDR3 spans 18 residues. The ends lost 1 base at V and 8 bases at J; junction bases unmatched: 16. The germline CDR1 and CDR2 sequences are MGHRA and YSYEKL. The DNA for the CDR3 is TGCGCCAGCAGCCAAGTCCCTGTAGGTGCGGGGGGGCAAAGTACGCAGTATTTT. Encoded protein: CASSQVPVGAGGQSTQYF.

Here the CDR3 reads CASRSTGGDYYGYTF. Written as DNA, the CDR3 is TGTGCCAGCAGGTCGACAGGGGGCGACTACTATGGCTACACCTTC. This chain links TRBV28 with TRBJ1-2; 10 bases map to TRBD1. V was pared by 6 bases and J by 3 bases, with 7 bases of the junction left unmatched. CDR3 length: 15 residues. Germline CDR1 and CDR2: MDHEN and SYDVKM.

This chain uses TRBV5-5 with TRBJ2-7, with TRBD1 matching over 8 bases. Germline lookup yields CDR1 SGHKS and CDR2 YYEKEE (reference sequence). The CDR3 runs to 16 residues. The junction had 9 bases not matched to a gene; V was cut back by 2 bases and J by 2 bases. The CDR3 loop is CASSFSQGARTYEQYF. The DNA of the CDR3 is TGTGCCAGCAGCTTTTCTCAGGGGGCAAGAACCTACGAGCAGTACTTC.

This chain links TRBV4-2 with TRBJ1-1; tentative D call: TRBD1 (6 bases). Germline V gene lookup returns CDR1 LGHNA and CDR2 YNFKEQ. The CDR3 consists of 16 residues. Trimming took off 2 bases at V and 1 base at J, with 14 bases between the two ends. As DNA, the CDR3 is TGTGCCAGCAGCCAAAATTTCAGGGGCCCGAACACTGAAGCTTTCTTT. Protein: CASSQNFRGPNTEAFF.

The CDR3: CASSQAGTGYGYTF. The CDR3 DNA follows: TGCGCCAGCAGCCAAGCCGGGACAGGGTATGGCTACACCTTC. The chain links TRBV4-3 to TRBJ1-2; 9 positions agree with TRBD1. V shed 1 base and J 5 bases; nucleotides not matched to a gene: 2. Germline-derived CDR1 and CDR2 are LGHNA and YSLEER. The CDR3 runs to 14 residues.

The V and J genes are TRBV5-1 and TRBJ2-7; TRBD1 might be the D (6 bases). V was pared by 0 bases and J by 3 bases, with 7 bases between. The germline gives CDR1 SGHRS, CDR2 YFSETQ. The CDR3 spans 13 residues. CDR3 DNA sequence: TGCGCCAGCAGCTTGGTACAGGGCTACGAGCAGTACTTC. It codes for CASSLVQGYEQYF.

V gene TRBV7-9 combines with J gene TRBJ1-2; D ambiguous. The V end was cut by 4 bases, the J end by 0 bases, with 3 bases between. Looked up from germline, CDR1 is SEHNR and CDR2 is FQNEAQ (reference sequence). The CDR3 length is 12 residues. CDR3 region: CASSSSNYGYTF. DNA for the CDR3: TGTGCCAGCAGCTCCTCTAACTATGGCTACACCTTC.

The chain employs TRBV6-1 and TRBJ2-3, with 8 bases that match TRBD1. The CDR3 sequence is 15 residues long. Losses at the gene ends were 3 bases for V and 3 bases for J; bases not matched to a gene: 5. Germline values: CDR1 MNHNS, CDR2 SASEGT. Here the CDR3 DNA reads TGTGCCAGCAGTGACGGCAGGGGGCGAACAGATACGCAGTATTTT. Translated: CASSDGRGRTDTQYF.

The chain has TRBV6-6 and TRBJ2-7; 9 nucleotides match TRBD1. Germline CDR1 reads MNHNY; CDR2 reads SVGAGI (reference sequence). V shed 4 bases and J 4 bases; nucleotides not matched to a gene: 8. The CDR3 runs 15 residues. DNA of the CDR3: TGTGCCAGCAGTTCACCCGGGACAGGGTTTTACGAGCAGTACTTC. It specifies CASSSPGTGFYEQYF.

This clone showed up just a few times. The chain carries TRBV7-2 and TRBJ2-4, with no clear D. Germline V lookup: CDR1 SGHTA, CDR2 FQGNSA. Trimming cost V 0 bases and J 6 bases, with 15 bases left between them. This CDR3 is 16 amino acids long. The CDR3, as DNA: TGTGCCAGCAGCTTAGCCATGACACCGTCCTTAAACATTCAGTACTTC. Protein: CASSLAMTPSLNIQYF.

The chain links TRBV11-2 to TRBJ2-5, with 8 bases aligning to TRBD2. J gave up 9 bases and V 4 bases, and 7 bases lay outside the gene matches. This CDR3 is 13 amino acids long. Germline values: CDR1 SGHAT, CDR2 FQNNGV. DNA of the CDR3: TGTGCCAGCAGCTCGGGGGGGGCTATGGCCCAGTACTTC. It is translated as CASSSGGAMAQYF.

J is TRBJ2-5 and V is TRBV2; D call uncertain. V gave up 4 bases and J gave up 14 bases, with 8 bases separating them. In germline, CDR1 is SNHLY, CDR2 FYNNEI. CDR3 length equals 9 residues. Here the CDR3 DNA reads TGTGCCAGCAGTGCCCCCCTATACTTC. Its protein product is CASSAPLYF.

The J gene is TRBJ1-2, the V gene TRBV7-9; 9 nucleotides match TRBD1. The CDR3 is made up of 16 amino acids. Germline trimming cut 5 bases from V and 4 bases from J; bases unmatched to any gene: 11. The germline CDR1 and CDR2 sequences are SEHNR and FQNEAQ (reference sequence). The CDR3 reads CASSLTGTGNFYGYTF. CDR3 sequence (DNA): TGTGCCAGCAGCCTAACCGGGACAGGGAATTTCTATGGCTACACCTTC.

The chain recombines TRBV7-9 with TRBJ1-4; D is possibly TRBD1 (6 bases). The CDR3 extends over 16 amino acids. V lost 1 base, J lost 8 bases, and 17 bases lay in between. Germline loops: CDR1 SEHNR, CDR2 FQNEAQ (reference sequence). In DNA form, the CDR3 reads TGTGCCAGCAGCTTAGAACGGGAGGCAGGGGACGAAAAACTGTTTTTT. Protein sequence: CASSLEREAGDEKLFF. The full variable domain, its missing parts supplied by reference TRBV7-9 and TRBJ1-4, is DTGVSQNPRHKITKRGQNVTFRCDPISEHNRLYWYRQTLGQGPEFLTYFQNEAQLEKSRLLSDRFSAERPKGSFSTLEIQRTEQGDSAMYLCASSLEREAGDEKLFFGSGTQLSVL.

The chain employs TRBV10-3 and TRBJ1-2; the D is unclear. CDR3 length: 12 amino acids. Germline lookup yields CDR1 ENHRY and CDR2 SYGVKD. V was shortened by 2 bases and J by 4 bases, with 5 bases between the two germline ends. CDR3 sequence reads: CAISEGTYGYTF. The CDR3 DNA follows: TGTGCCATCAGTGAGGGCACCTATGGCTACACCTTC.

The rearrangement links TRBV10-2 to TRBJ2-6; 7 bases are a match to TRBD1. The CDR3 runs to 14 residues. The germline V gene encodes CDR1 WSHSY and CDR2 SAAADI. Trimming removed 5 bases from V and 2 bases from J; junction bases left unmatched: 0. CDR3 sequence: CASSTGAGANVLTF. CDR3 bases: TGCGCCAGCAGTACAGGGGCTGGGGCCAACGTCCTGACTTTC.

The chain carries TRBV12-5 and TRBJ2-3; D is undetermined. CDR3 length: 11 amino acids. From germline, CDR1 is LGHNT and CDR2 FRNRAP. The V end was cut by 5 bases, the J end by 3 bases, with 3 bases between. CDR3 protein: CASGLTDTQYF. The CDR3 DNA is TGTGCTAGTGGTCTGACAGATACGCAGTATTTT.

This clone has more than one count but fewer than ten. CDR3 DNA: TGTGCCAGCAGCTTAGCGGCGGCGGGGGGGTACAATGAGCAGTTCTTC. Translating gives CASSLAAAGGYNEQFF. This chain links TRBV7-2 with TRBJ2-1; TRBD2 matches 9 bases. Per germline, CDR1 SGHTA and CDR2 FQGNSA. The CDR3 totals 16 residues. Trimming removed 0 bases from V and 4 bases from J; junction bases left unmatched: 4.

V and J are TRBV21-1 and TRBJ2-5; the table gives TRBD2 as D, unverified against the DNA. TRBV21-1 is annotated as a pseudogene. This CDR3 contains 9 residues. CDR3 nucleotides: TGTGCCAGCCGGGAGACCCAGTACTTC. Its translation is CASRETQYF.

The rearrangement links TRBV7-2 to TRBJ2-7, with TRBD1 as a possible D gene (5 bases). Trimming shortened V by 7 bases and J by 6 bases, and 22 bases separated the two germline ends. CDR3 length equals 15 residues. Germline V lookup: CDR1 SGHTA, CDR2 FQGNSA. The CDR3 sequence: CASTPVRGSPSEQYF. The CDR3, as DNA: TGTGCCAGCACTCCAGTAAGGGGATCTCCTAGCGAGCAGTACTTC.

This clone was counted between two and nine times. The chain carries TRBV5-1 and TRBJ2-2, with no clear D. Trimming took 5 bases from V and 1 from J, leaving 6 bases between them. Germline loops: CDR1 SGHRS, CDR2 YFSETQ. The CDR3 length is 13 residues. DNA of the CDR3: TGCGCCAGCAGGGCAGAGAACACCGGGGAGCTGTTTTTT. It specifies CASRAENTGELFF.

V gene TRBV11-2 combines with J gene TRBJ2-3; 7 bases match TRBD1. CDR1 and CDR2 from the germline V gene are SGHAT and FQNNGV. With 3 bases clipped from V and 2 bases from J, the junction kept 5 bases outside the gene matches. This CDR3 has 15 residues. The chain's CDR3 is CASSFRQGYTDTQYF. The CDR3 nucleotides read TGTGCCAGCAGCTTCCGACAGGGTTACACAGATACGCAGTATTTT.

V gene TRBV6-1 combines with J gene TRBJ1-2; D perhaps matches TRBD1 (5 bases). Germline loops: CDR1 MNHNS, CDR2 SASEGT. Trimming stripped 10 bases from V and 1 base from J, with 19 bases between. This CDR3 has 15 amino acids. CDR3 in DNA: TGTGCCACCGTGCGGCAGACAGCAGTTAACTATGGCTACACCTTC. Protein sequence: CATVRQTAVNYGYTF.

The V call is TRBV5-1, the J call TRBJ2-1, with a possible D match to TRBD2 (6 bases). Trimming left V 2 bases short and J 7 bases short, with 16 bases between. Germline CDR1 SGHRS, CDR2 YFSETQ. There are 15 residues in the CDR3. The CDR3 sequence: CASSFLAPRVNEQFF. The CDR3 DNA sequence: TGCGCCAGCAGCTTTCTAGCGCCGAGGGTGAATGAGCAGTTCTTC.

This clone was counted a single time. The chain combines TRBV6-6 with TRBJ2-1, with D tentatively TRBD1 (5 bases). Germline-derived CDR1 and CDR2 are MNHNY and SVGAGI (reference sequence). V was cut by 6 bases and J by 4 bases, with 16 bases left in between. CDR3 length equals 15 residues. This CDR3 reads CASRGLTAGYNEQFF. As DNA, the CDR3 is TGTGCCAGCAGGGGTCTGACAGCAGGATACAATGAGCAGTTCTTC.

This clone was counted only a few times. The chain carries TRBV2 and TRBJ1-1; D is possibly TRBD1 (5 bases). Per germline, CDR1 SNHLY and CDR2 FYNNEI. The CDR3 loop spans 12 amino acids. Trimming took 7 bases from V and 4 from J, leaving 10 bases between them. In nucleotides, the CDR3 is TGTGCCAGCAATGGTGACAGCACTGAAGCTTTCTTT. It encodes CASNGDSTEAFF.

This clone was found a few times. This chain connects TRBV29-1 to TRBJ2-3; tentatively, D is TRBD2 (5 bases). Trimming shortened V by 7 bases and J by 6 bases, and 5 bases separated the two germline ends. Per the germline V gene, CDR1 is SQVTM and CDR2 is ANQGSEA. This CDR3 has 9 residues. CDR3 loop: CSAGDTQYF. The CDR3 DNA reads as TGCAGCGCGGGGGATACGCAGTATTTT.

The chain has TRBV7-9 and TRBJ1-2, with D hard to call. The CDR3 consists of 16 residues. Trimming stripped 1 base from V and 8 bases from J, with 20 bases between. Germline lookup yields CDR1 SEHNR and CDR2 FQNEAQ (reference sequence). CDR3: CASSLGGGWDAEGYTF. DNA of the CDR3: TGTGCCAGCAGCTTAGGAGGAGGTTGGGATGCGGAAGGCTACACCTTC.

The chain combines TRBV7-9 with TRBJ1-2, with D maybe TRBD1 (5 bases). The V gene lost 7 bases and the J gene lost 6 bases, with 9 bases spanning the gap. The CDR3 runs 11 residues. Germline V CDR1 and CDR2: SEHNR, FQNEAQ (reference sequence). The chain's CDR3 is CASMAGDGYTF. The DNA of the CDR3 is TGTGCCAGCATGGCGGGGGATGGCTACACCTTC.

The chain links TRBV11-2 to TRBJ2-7; D uncertain. CDR3 size: 15 residues. Germline assignment: CDR1 SGHAT and CDR2 FQNNGV. V was shortened by 3 bases and J by 3 bases, with 15 bases between the two germline ends. The DNA for the CDR3 is TGTGCCAGCAGCTTCAGTCCCAACCCCCTCTACGAGCAGTACTTC. It codes for CASSFSPNPLYEQYF. The full variable domain, rest sourced from reference TRBV11-2 and TRBJ2-7, is EAGVAQSPRYKIIEKRQSVAFWCNPISGHATLYWYQQILGQGPKLLIQFQNNGVVDDSQLPKDRFSAERLKGVDSTLKIQPAKLEDSAVYLCASSFSPNPLYEQYFGPGTRLTVT.

CDR3 nucleotide sequence: TGTGCCAGCAGCCAACCAGGGTCCTACAATGAGCAGTTCTTC. Its protein product is CASSQPGSYNEQFF. The chain has TRBV4-2 and TRBJ2-1; D is possibly TRBD1 (5 bases). The CDR3 length is 14 residues. Germline loops: CDR1 LGHNA, CDR2 YNFKEQ. Trimming removed 2 bases from V and 1 base from J, with 6 bases in between.